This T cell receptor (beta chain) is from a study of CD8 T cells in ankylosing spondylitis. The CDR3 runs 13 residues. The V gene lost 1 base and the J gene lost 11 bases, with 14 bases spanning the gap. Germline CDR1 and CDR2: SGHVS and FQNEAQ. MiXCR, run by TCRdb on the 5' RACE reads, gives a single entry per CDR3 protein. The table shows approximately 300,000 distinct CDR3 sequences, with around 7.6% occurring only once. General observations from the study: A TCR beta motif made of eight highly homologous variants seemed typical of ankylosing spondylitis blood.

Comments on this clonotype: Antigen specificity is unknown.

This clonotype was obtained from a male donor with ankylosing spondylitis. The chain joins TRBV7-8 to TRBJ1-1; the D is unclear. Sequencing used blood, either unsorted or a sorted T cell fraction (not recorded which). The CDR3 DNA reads TGTGCCAGCAGCTTAGGGTTGTGGGGTGGCGCTTTCTTT. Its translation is CASSLGLWGGAFF.